The T cell receptor (beta chain) described here comes from a study of T-cell memory formation after mild COVID-19. There are a few counts of this clonotype. Its antigen remains unknown. TCRdb analysed the 5' RACE reads with MiXCR anew, one entry per CDR3 protein. This table has about 100,000 distinct CDR3 sequences, roughly an eighth appearing once. Overall study findings and caveats: Clones from the second wave (peaking day 37) had unconfirmed SARS-CoV-2 specificity.

The sequence came from a man between 18 and 35 years old who had mild COVID-19 (a few samples of this study predate the infection). Cell type and time point are not known. Source material: PBMCs or a T cell subset sorted from them (not recorded which).

CDR3 sequence reads: CASSLGGFETQYF. In nucleotides, the CDR3 is TGTGCCAGCAGCTTAGGGGGTTTCGAGACCCAGTACTTC. V and J are TRBV7-6 and TRBJ2-5; unclear D gene. V was cut by 1 base and J by 5 bases, with 8 bases left in between. The CDR3 runs to 13 residues. Per germline, CDR1 SGHVS and CDR2 FNYEAQ. The whole variable domain, remainder taken from reference TRBV7-6 and TRBJ2-5, is GAGVSQSPRYKVTKRGQDVALRCDPISGHVSLYWYRQALGQGPEFLTYFNYEAQQDKSGLPNDRFSAERPEGSISTLTIQRTEQRDSAMYRCASSLGGFETQYFGPGTRLLVL.